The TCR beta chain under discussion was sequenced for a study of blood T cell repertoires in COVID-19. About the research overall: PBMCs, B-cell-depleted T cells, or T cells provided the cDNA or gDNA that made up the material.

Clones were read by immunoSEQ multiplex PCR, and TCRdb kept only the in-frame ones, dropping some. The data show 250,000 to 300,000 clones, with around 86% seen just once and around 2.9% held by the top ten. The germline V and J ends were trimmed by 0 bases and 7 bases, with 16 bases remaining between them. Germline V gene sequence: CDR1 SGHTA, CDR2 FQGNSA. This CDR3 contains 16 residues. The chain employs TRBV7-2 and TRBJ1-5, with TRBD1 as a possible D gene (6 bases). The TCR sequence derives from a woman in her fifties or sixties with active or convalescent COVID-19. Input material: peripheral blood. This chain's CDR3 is CASSLAVAGVRQPQHF. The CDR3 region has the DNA TGTGCCAGCAGCTTAGCAGTGGCAGGGGTCAGGCAGCCCCAGCATTTT.